Listed here are 13 T cell receptor beta chains from one sample, sequenced in a study of TIL therapy for anti-PD-1-resistant metastatic lung cancer. This was the immunoSEQ v3 assay. Clones were sequenced by immunoSEQ multiplex PCR, and TCRdb holds only the in-frame ones, with some missing. The profile shows some 13,000 clones, roughly two thirds of them singletons. Time point defined: pre-treatment sample, taken before nivolumab and TIL therapy. The tumor samples were excised metastases, mostly pleural nodules or supraclavicular lymph nodes. The material was tumor tissue, obtained at baseline. The source is a woman aged 30-79 years with non-small cell lung cancer.

This sequence joins TRBV6-5 and TRBJ1-1; no clear D gene. The CDR3 spans 11 residues. V lost 4 bases and J 4 bases, leaving 4 bases between the germline ends. Germline V gene data show CDR1 as MNHEY and CDR2 as SVGAGI. CDR3 DNA sequence: TGTGCCAGCAGTTGGGGCACTGAAGCTTTCTTT. It translates to CASSWGTEAFF.

CDR3 protein: CASFKAGTAGTGELFF. The DNA for the CDR3 is TGTGCCAGTTTTAAAGCCGGGACGGCGGGCACCGGGGAGCTGTTTTTT. The chain employs TRBV19 and TRBJ2-2; D possibly uses TRBD1 or TRBD2 (5 bases each). The germline CDR1 and CDR2 sequences are LNHDA and SQIVND (reference sequence). The CDR3 consists of 16 residues. V was trimmed by 8 bases and J by 4 bases, leaving 20 bases between them. Drawing the rest from reference TRBV19 and TRBJ2-2, the complete variable domain is DGGITQSPKYLFRKEGQNVTLSCEQNLNHDAMYWYRQDPGQGLRLIYYSQIVNDFQKGDIAEGYSVSREKKESFPLTVTSAQKNPTAFYLCASFKAGTAGTGELFFGEGSRLTVL.

The chain has TRBV19 and TRBJ1-5; D uncertain. The CDR3 totals 12 residues. Between the trimmed V and J ends, which lost 7 bases and 3 bases, there was a span of 7 bases. CDR1 is LNHDA and CDR2 is SQIVND in the germline V gene (reference sequence). CDR3 loop: CASNFDNQPQHF. In DNA form, the CDR3 reads TGTGCCAGTAATTTTGACAATCAGCCCCAGCATTTT.

CDR3 DNA sequence: TGTGCCATCAGCACAGGGCAGAACACTGAAGCTTTCTTT. Encoded protein: CAISTGQNTEAFF. This chain links TRBV10-3 with TRBJ1-1, with D possibly being TRBD1 (6 bases). V gave up 6 bases and J gave up 1 base, with 9 bases separating them. The CDR3 consists of 13 residues. The germline gives CDR1 ENHRY, CDR2 SYGVKD.

V gene TRBV28 combines with J gene TRBJ2-3; D possibly corresponds to TRBD2 (5 bases). V shed 6 bases and J shed 2 bases, with 15 bases lying between them. The CDR3 totals 15 residues. CDR1 and CDR2 (germline): MDHEN, SYDVKM. The CDR3 is CASSSGVENTDTQYF. As DNA, the CDR3 is TGTGCCAGCAGCTCCGGGGTCGAGAACACAGATACGCAGTATTTT.

J is TRBJ1-1 and V is TRBV19; D call uncertain. V was shortened by 3 bases and J by 0 bases, with 8 bases between the two germline ends. The CDR3 has 14 residues. Germline-derived CDR1 and CDR2 are LNHDA and SQIVND (reference sequence). The CDR3 DNA reads as TGTGCCAGTAGTATTCAAACAGTGAACACTGAAGCTTTCTTT. Its translation is CASSIQTVNTEAFF.

This chain uses TRBV9 with TRBJ2-3; 11 nucleotides line up with TRBD2. With 4 bases clipped from V and 4 bases from J, the junction kept 11 bases outside the gene matches. The CDR3 runs to 17 residues. Germline loops: CDR1 SGDLS, CDR2 YYNGEE. The CDR3 DNA is TGTGCCAGCAGCCTCAAATCGGGGACTAGCGGCTCAGATACGCAGTATTTT. This gives the protein CASSLKSGTSGSDTQYF.

This clone has a handful of counts. The chain carries TRBV28 and TRBJ1-2, with D perhaps matching TRBD1 (5 bases). This CDR3 is built from 13 residues. CDR1 is MDHEN and CDR2 is SYDVKM in the germline V gene. The germline V and J ends were trimmed by 7 bases and 4 bases, with 13 bases remaining between them. DNA for the CDR3: TGTGCCAGCAACCTATGGGGCAGCTATGGCTACACCTTC. Its translation: CASNLWGSYGYTF.

This clone is classed as medium-sized. The rearrangement joins TRBV29-1 to TRBJ2-1; 15 positions match TRBD2. In germline, CDR1 is SQVTM, CDR2 ANQGSEA. CDR3 length: 18 amino acids. V dropped 0 bases and J dropped 9; count of bases not matched to a gene: 12. CDR3 coding DNA: TGCAGCGTTGAAGATCCGACCTATCGGACTAGCGGGGGGGGTGAGCAGTTCTTC. This translates into CSVEDPTYRTSGGGEQFF.

This sequence joins TRBV5-8 and TRBJ2-1; D remains ambiguous. Trimming pared 4 bases from V and 15 bases from J, leaving 17 bases between. This CDR3 comprises 12 residues. CDR1 and CDR2 from the germline V gene are SGHTS and YDEGEE. Here the CDR3 reads CASSPRIRVLFF. The CDR3 DNA is TGTGCCAGCAGCCCTAGAATAAGGGTTCTGTTCTTC.

The chain recombines TRBV6-1 with TRBJ2-1; D is uncertain. The CDR3 spans 11 residues. Germline V gives CDR1 MNHNS, CDR2 SASEGT. V was shortened by 6 bases and J by 7 bases, with 7 bases between the two germline ends. Here the CDR3 reads CASRDLNEQFF. CDR3 coding DNA: TGTGCCAGCAGGGACCTGAATGAGCAGTTCTTC.

The chain employs TRBV10-2 and TRBJ2-3; D possibly corresponds to TRBD2 (6 bases). With 7 bases removed from V and 7 bases from J, the gap between germline ends came to 15 bases. From germline, CDR1 is WSHSY and CDR2 SAAADI. The CDR3 contains 13 residues. CDR3 protein: CASIRTRGNTQYF. Written as DNA, the CDR3 is TGCGCCAGCATCCGGACGCGGGGAAATACGCAGTATTTT.

This clone was recorded a few times. The gene calls are TRBV7-9 and TRBJ1-1; maybe TRBD1 (5 bases). The CDR3 runs 13 residues. Trimming shortened V by 5 bases and J by 4 bases, and 11 bases separated the two germline ends. Per the germline V gene, CDR1 is SEHNR and CDR2 is FQNEAQ (reference sequence). The CDR3: CASSMGGSTEAFF. DNA of the CDR3: TGTGCCAGCAGCATGGGGGGGAGCACTGAAGCTTTCTTT.